Described below is a single T cell receptor (beta chain) sequence and its context. At the time of sampling, donors were nominally healthy, though unrecorded immune exposures were likely. This CDR3 is 15 amino acids long. The V and J ends lost 6 bases and 4 bases respectively, with 19 bases between them. The germline V gene encodes CDR1 MDHEN and CDR2 SYDVKM. The sample is drawn from a study of cytomegalovirus exposure and HLA in healthy donors. Amplification used 60 Vbeta primers and 13 Jbeta primers. Clones were sequenced by immunoSEQ multiplex PCR, and TCRdb holds only the in-frame ones, with some missing. The profile shows roughly 130,000 clones, 80% to 90% of them singletons.

This receptor was identified in a woman between 40 and 50 years old in good health and CMV-seropositive. The V gene is TRBV28, the J gene TRBJ2-7; D perhaps matches TRBD2 (6 bases). The sample was PBMCs. The CDR3, as DNA: TGTGCCAGCAGCCGACCGAGGCTAGCGTCTTACGAGCAGTACTTC. Amino acid sequence: CASSRPRLASYEQYF.